These 7 T cell receptor beta chains were all obtained from the same sample, sequenced in a study of T cells in narcolepsy. TCRdb keeps only in-frame clones here, not all; method: immunoSEQ multiplex PCR. The sample has tens of thousands of clones; approximately 85% are singletons. Sequencing was performed on memory (CD45RA-) CD4+ T cells from blood. These receptors were obtained from a human donor in good health.

The gene calls are TRBV11-2 and TRBJ2-5; D is unresolved. Germline values: CDR1 SGHAT, CDR2 FQNNGV. The CDR3 runs to 13 residues. Trimming stripped 1 base from V and 5 bases from J, with 8 bases between. The CDR3 DNA follows: TGTGCCAGCAGCTTAGTTCCCGGGGAGACCCAGTACTTC. Translation gives CASSLVPGETQYF.

The rearrangement uses TRBV7-2 and TRBJ2-5, with D perhaps TRBD2 (6 bases). Germline V gene lookup returns CDR1 SGHTA and CDR2 FQGNSA. The CDR3 is 15 residues long. V lost 3 bases and J 5 bases, leaving 16 bases between the germline ends. The CDR3 nucleotides read TGTGCCAGCAGCTTGGGTCCTAGCGCCGGGGAGACCCAGTACTTC. Amino acid sequence: CASSLGPSAGETQYF.

The J gene is TRBJ1-6, the V gene TRBV7-8; D remains unclear. The V end was cut by 8 bases, the J end by 12 bases, with 14 bases between. Germline-derived CDR1 and CDR2 are SGHVS and FQNEAQ. CDR3 length: 12 amino acids. Here the CDR3 reads CASAKTQGPLHF. The CDR3, as DNA: TGTGCCAGCGCGAAGACCCAAGGACCCCTCCACTTT.

The rearrangement links TRBV7-3 to TRBJ1-1; perhaps TRBD1 as D (5 bases). This CDR3 has 17 residues. The V gene's germline CDR1 is SGHTA and CDR2 FQGTGA. Trimming left V 1 base short and J 1 base short, with 16 bases between. The CDR3 is CASSLNPRGLGNTEAFF. CDR3 in DNA: TGTGCCAGCAGCTTAAACCCGCGGGGCCTTGGGAACACTGAAGCTTTCTTT.

The chain uses TRBV5-5 and TRBJ2-1; TRBD1 matches at 8 bases. J gave up 6 bases and V 0 bases, and 5 bases lay outside the gene matches. Per germline, CDR1 SGHKS and CDR2 YYEKEE (reference sequence). This CDR3 has 15 amino acids. The CDR3 loop is CASSLEDRAFNEQFF. CDR3 nucleotides: TGTGCCAGCAGCTTGGAGGACAGGGCGTTCAATGAGCAGTTCTTC.

J is TRBJ1-2 and V is TRBV5-4; 9 bases are a match to TRBD1. The V segment lost 3 bases and the J segment 2 bases; nucleotides outside the gene matches: 5. This CDR3 contains 15 residues. Germline CDR1 is SGHNT and CDR2 is YYREEE (reference sequence). The CDR3 loop is CASSWGQGPNYGYTF. CDR3 nucleotide sequence: TGTGCCAGCAGCTGGGGACAGGGCCCCAACTATGGCTACACCTTC. The full variable domain, rest sourced from reference TRBV5-4 and TRBJ1-2, is ETGVTQSPTHLIKTRGQQVTLRCSSQSGHNTVSWYQQALGQGPQFIFQYYREEENGRGNFPPRFSGLQFPNYSSELNVNALELDDSALYLCASSWGQGPNYGYTFGSGTRLTVV.

This clone was observed a handful of times. The rearrangement uses TRBV10-3 and TRBJ2-7; D is tentatively TRBD1 or TRBD2 (5 bases each). Trimming removed 4 bases from V and 2 bases from J, with 18 bases in between. In germline, CDR1 is ENHRY, CDR2 SYGVKD. The length of the CDR3 is 16 residues. CDR3: CAISALSGRRPYEQYF. In DNA form, the CDR3 reads TGTGCCATCAGTGCCCTTTCGGGACGTCGTCCCTACGAGCAGTACTTC.